Included here is one TCR beta chain sequence, with context. This sample is part of a study of cytomegalovirus exposure and HLA in healthy donors. This table comes from immunoSEQ multiplex PCR, and its TCRdb copy is limited to in-frame clones, with some not included. Among around 160,000 clones listed, approximately 90% were seen once. Germline assignment: CDR1 MNHEY and CDR2 SMNVEV (reference sequence). The CDR3 covers 15 residues. V gave up 2 bases and J gave up 6 bases, with 13 bases separating them. The donors were part of the validation cohort, which consisted of more than 90 subjects and was separate from the first cohort of roughly 620 subjects.

The sequence derives from a man younger than 35 in good health and CMV-seronegative. Sequencing input: PBMCs. The V gene is TRBV27, the J gene TRBJ2-2; D is possibly TRBD2 (6 bases). The CDR3 reads CASSLASGFAGELFF. CDR3 nucleotides: TGTGCCAGCAGTTTAGCGAGCGGGTTTGCCGGGGAGCTGTTTTTT.